These 8 T cell receptor beta chains were sequenced from one sample in a study of blood T cell repertoires in COVID-19 (dated by TCRdb to about 2020). Library preparation employed the immunoSEQ multiplex PCR assay. The immuneACCESS repertoire file appears here via TCRdb, limited to in-frame rearrangements. These files lack a portion of the clones; in checked studies, under half of the deficit traces to unresolved V genes, and the cause of the others is not known. Here the sample has fewer than 400,000 clones; around nine tenths occur a single time. Roughly 9.4% of the sample rests with the top ten. Sequenced sample: PBMCs or T cells enriched from blood (not recorded which). The receptors stem from a woman between 50 and 59 years old who had recovered from COVID-19.

This chain uses TRBV27 with TRBJ1-2; no clear D gene. This CDR3 comprises 16 residues. The ends were cut back, 0 bases at V and 8 bases at J, with 19 bases in the middle. Per the germline V gene, CDR1 is MNHEY and CDR2 is SMNVEV (reference sequence). The chain's CDR3 is CASSLSRSGTKGGYTF. The CDR3 DNA sequence: TGTGCCAGCAGTTTATCGAGGTCGGGAACGAAGGGCGGCTACACCTTC.

V and J are TRBV30 and TRBJ2-3; TRBD2 agrees at 10 bases. This CDR3 is built from 15 residues. Germline V lookup: CDR1 GTSNPN, CDR2 SVGIG (reference sequence). Trimming removed 4 bases from V and 1 base from J; junction bases left unmatched: 5. The CDR3 sequence: CAWTKRGGGTDTQYF. The CDR3 DNA follows: TGTGCCTGGACGAAGCGGGGGGGCGGCACAGATACGCAGTATTTT.

The CDR3 coding sequence is TGTGCCGGGGGGACTAGCGGAGAGACCCAGTACTTC. This encodes CAGGTSGETQYF. V gene TRBV28 combines with J gene TRBJ2-5; 11 bases are shared with TRBD2. The CDR3 loop spans 12 amino acids. Germline V gives CDR1 MDHEN, CDR2 SYDVKM. The V segment lost 11 bases and the J segment 4 bases; nucleotides outside the gene matches: 3.

The chain recombines TRBV7-9 with TRBJ1-5, with D maybe TRBD1 (5 bases). Germline lookup yields CDR1 SEHNR and CDR2 FQNEAQ (reference sequence). V lost 4 bases to trimming and J lost 4 bases, with 17 bases between them. The CDR3 is made up of 16 amino acids. The CDR3 is CASSSTGGDDNQPQHF. The CDR3 coding sequence is TGTGCCAGCAGCTCCACAGGAGGGGACGATAATCAGCCCCAGCATTTT.

This clone was picked up a small number of times. CDR3 loop: CASSLTIGGNQPQHF. The DNA of the CDR3 is TGTGCCAGCAGCCTTACGATTGGGGGGAATCAGCCCCAGCATTTT. The chain recombines TRBV2 with TRBJ1-5; possibly TRBD1 for D (5 bases). V was trimmed by 6 bases and J by 4 bases, leaving 16 bases between them. The CDR3 extends over 15 amino acids. Germline CDR1 SNHLY, CDR2 FYNNEI.

The chain links TRBV30 to TRBJ2-4; TRBD2 aligns across 9 bases. The V gene's germline CDR1 is GTSNPN and CDR2 SVGIG (reference sequence). V trimming: 1 base; J trimming: 5 bases; junction bases outside the gene matches: 0. The CDR3 extends over 13 amino acids. This CDR3 reads CAWSGTSENIQYF. DNA for the CDR3: TGTGCCTGGAGTGGGACTAGCGAAAACATTCAGTACTTC. Full variable domain (outside the CDR3, taken from reference TRBV30 and TRBJ2-4): SQTIHQWPATLVQPVGSPLSLECTVEGTSNPNLYWYRQAAGRGLQLLFYSVGIGQISSEVPQNLSASRPQDRQFILSSKKLLLSDSGFYLCAWSGTSENIQYFGAGTRLSVL.

This chain uses TRBV11-3 with TRBJ2-1; a possible D gene is TRBD2 (6 bases). The CDR3 has 18 amino acids. The germline gives CDR1 SGHNT, CDR2 YENEEA. V dropped 1 base and J dropped 0 bases, with 16 bases sitting between them. The DNA of the CDR3 is TGTGCCAGCAGCTTAGGTGTGGGAGGTGGAAGCTCCTACAATGAGCAGTTCTTC. It codes for CASSLGVGGGSSYNEQFF.

The V and J genes are TRBV7-9 and TRBJ1-6; the match to TRBD1 covers 8 bases. Per germline, CDR1 SEHNR and CDR2 FQNEAQ (reference sequence). This CDR3 has 15 residues. With V trimmed by 4 bases and J by 6 bases, 5 bases remained unmatched. In DNA form, the CDR3 reads TGTGCCAGCAGCTCGACGGACAGGGTTAATTCACCCCTCCACTTT. Protein sequence: CASSSTDRVNSPLHF.